This TCR beta chain originates from a study of patients and donors after allogeneic stem cell transplantation. TCRdb redid the calling of the RT-PCR reads with MiXCR, one entry per CDR3 protein. Here the sample spans about 960,000 distinct CDR3 sequences, approximately 18% being singletons. Trimming took 5 bases from V and 3 from J; bases not matched to a gene: 9. The CDR3 is 15 amino acids. The V gene's germline CDR1 is SGHVS and CDR2 FNYEAQ. This clonotype came up a few times. The sequence came from a human donor who was either an allogeneic HSCT recipient or a stem cell or donor lymphocyte infusion donor (not recorded which). It is not recorded whose cells these are; they may come from a transplant donor. Material: blood, either unsorted or a sorted T cell fraction (not recorded which). The V call is TRBV7-6, the J call TRBJ2-7; 8 nucleotides align to TRBD2. CDR3 in amino acids: CASSPRGGRFYEQYF. The DNA of the CDR3 is TGTGCCAGCAGCCCGAGGGGCGGGAGGTTCTACGAGCAGTACTTC.